This record concerns one TCR beta chain sequence. Its antigen is unknown. The same CDR3 also results from other DNA sequences found in this sample. This sample stems from a study of cytomegalovirus exposure and HLA in healthy donors. Findings and caveats of the study: The majority of TCR sequences were rare, yet some public TCRs appeared in many donors. Researchers reported from a later analysis that most CMV-associated TCR beta chains appeared HLA-restricted.

Primers for the PCR totalled 60 Vbeta and 13 Jbeta. Repertoires were generated with immunoSEQ multiplex PCR, while TCRdb's copy carries only in-frame clones and drops some. The data contain 100,000 to 150,000 clones, 75% to 85% of them seen just once; the ten biggest clones take up approximately 9.6%. The CDR3 length is 11 residues. The germline CDR1 and CDR2 sequences are SQVTM and ANQGSEA. Trimming cost V 6 bases and J 7 bases; bases outside gene matches: 5. The sequencing input was PBMCs. The rearrangement links TRBV29-1 to TRBJ1-2; 7 bases are shared with TRBD1. This TCR was recovered from a woman between 50 and 59 years old in good health and CMV-seropositive. The CDR3 region is CSVWTGFGYTF. DNA of the CDR3: TGCAGCGTCTGGACAGGATTTGGCTACACCTTC.